This passage covers 24 T cell receptor beta chains from one sample sequenced in a study of blood T cells in healthy people across ages (dated by TCRdb to the mid-2010s). The method was 5' RACE. Sequencer: Illumina HiSeq 2500. A second PCR of about 6 to 11 cycles was performed with a sample-barcoded 5' primer and a J-beta primer mix. In TCRdb, the public reads were trimmed at Q25 with fastp and aligned with MiXCR, with productive beta chains retained. Records with the same CDR3 protein are collapsed into one entry carrying the most frequent genes and DNA. The sample table lists about 1,800,000 distinct CDR3 sequences, approximately 30% of them with a count of one. The ten largest clones represent roughly 8% of the sample. The sample was blood. These receptors originate from a woman in her 30s in good health.

Comment on this clonotype: The germline gene is not matched at one end of the junction; a read error may be the cause. The chain is built from TRBV28 and TRBJ2-3; 8 positions agree with TRBD1. The CDR3 covers 15 residues. Germline lookup yields CDR1 MDHEN and CDR2 SYDVKM. CDR3 protein: CASGTGAAPTDAQYF. The CDR3 coding sequence is TGTGCCAGCGGGACAGGAGCCGCCCCCACAGATGCGCAGTATTTT. Variable domain in full (rest from reference TRBV28 and TRBJ2-3): DVKVTQSSRYLVKRTGEKVFLECVQDMDHENMFWYRQDPGLGLRLIYFSYDVKMKEKGDIPEGYSVSREKKERFSLILESASTNQTSMYLCASGTGAAPTDAQYFGPGTRLTVL.

This clonotype was seen a few times. The chain carries TRBV14 and TRBJ2-3; no firm D call. V was cut by 0 bases and J by 0 bases, with 13 bases left in between. This CDR3 contains 17 residues. The germline V gene encodes CDR1 SGHDN and CDR2 FVKESK. CDR3 sequence reads: CASSQDRGSASTDTQYF. CDR3 DNA: TGTGCCAGCAGCCAAGATCGAGGCAGTGCTAGCACAGATACGCAGTATTTT. Full variable domain (rest looked up from reference TRBV14 and TRBJ2-3): EAGVTQFPSHSVIEKGQTVTLRCDPISGHDNLYWYRRVMGKEIKFLLHFVKESKQDESGMPNNRFLAERTGGTYSTLKVQPAELEDSGVYFCASSQDRGSASTDTQYFGPGTRLTVL.

To note about this clonotype: At one end the junction does not follow the germline gene, possibly because of a read error. The genes are TRBV28 and TRBJ2-3; 10 bases are shared with TRBD1. Germline V gene sequence: CDR1 MDHEN, CDR2 SYDVKM. The CDR3 runs 13 residues. CDR3 nucleotides: TGTGCCAGCAGTTTATGGGGACAGGGGCAACAGTGTTTT. Its protein is CASSLWGQGQQCF.

About this clonotype: Germline is not matched at one junction end, which may reflect a read error. The rearrangement uses TRBV28 and TRBJ1-5; TRBD1 might be the D (5 bases). Germline loops: CDR1 MDHEN, CDR2 SYDVKM. This CDR3 region has 15 residues. CDR3 amino acids: CTSSLRSGRNQPQHF. The CDR3 DNA reads TGTACCAGCAGTTTACGGTCAGGGCGAAATCAGCCCCAGCATTTT.

A remark on this clonotype: One end of the junction does not line up with germline, which may come from a read error. J is TRBJ1-6 and V is TRBV20-1; 7 bases map to TRBD1. The germline V gene encodes CDR1 DFQATT and CDR2 SNEGSKA (reference sequence). CDR3 length: 17 residues. The CDR3 here is CSTRDHRGTENNSPLHF. The CDR3 nucleotides read TGCAGTACTAGAGATCATCGCGGGACAGAAAATAATTCACCCCTCCACTTT.

The rearrangement links TRBV7-9 to TRBJ2-1, with D unresolved. With the DNA end fitting TRBJ2-7 better, the J assignment may be wrong. The CDR3 sequence is 18 residues long. Germline CDR1 reads SEHNR; CDR2 reads FQNEAQ (reference sequence). The CDR3 DNA sequence: TGTGCCAGCAGCTTCTTGGCGGTGACCCTAAGCTCCTACAATGAGCAGTACTTC. This encodes CASSFLAVTLSSYNEQYF.

This clonotype was observed a handful of times. The genes are TRBV21-1 and TRBJ2-5; the D call of TRBD2 is as the table states it, not checked on the DNA. TRBV21-1 is a recognized pseudogene. CDR3 length: 13 amino acids. CDR3 amino acids: CASSGSGEETQYF. The CDR3 region has the DNA TGTGCCAGCAGCGGTAGCGGGGAGGAGACCCAGTACTTC.

The chain employs TRBV7-2 and TRBJ2-1; 9 nucleotides align to TRBD1. Looked up from germline, CDR1 is SGHTA and CDR2 is FQGNSA. J lost 7 bases, V lost 5 bases, and 9 bases had no gene match. The CDR3 is 15 residues long. CDR3 sequence: CASSPPRQGGNEQFF. CDR3 nucleotides: TGTGCCAGCAGCCCACCTCGACAGGGGGGAAATGAGCAGTTCTTC. Full variable domain (rest looked up from reference TRBV7-2 and TRBJ2-1): GAGVSQSPSNKVTEKGKDVELRCDPISGHTALYWYRQSLGQGLEFLIYFQGNSAPDKSGLPSDRFSAERTGGSVSTLTIQRTQQEDSAVYLCASSPPRQGGNEQFFGPGTRLTVL.

The V and J genes are TRBV12-3 or TRBV12-4 and TRBJ2-1; no clear D gene. The CDR3 spans 13 residues. The germline V and J ends were trimmed by 5 bases and 10 bases, with 15 bases remaining between them. CDR3 loop: CASSALLAPEQFF. Written as DNA, the CDR3 is TGTGCCAGCAGTGCCCTTTTAGCTCCCGAGCAGTTCTTC.

The chain has TRBV5-1 and TRBJ2-3; TRBD1 agrees at 7 bases. The CDR3 is made up of 17 amino acids. With V trimmed by 0 bases and J by 2 bases, 9 bases remained unmatched. CDR1 and CDR2 from the germline V gene are SGHRS and YFSETQ. The CDR3 region is CASSLASGQAPTDTQYF. The CDR3 DNA reads TGCGCCAGCAGCTTGGCTTCAGGACAGGCCCCCACAGATACGCAGTATTTT.

This clonotype was seen at least ten times. The rearrangement uses TRBV7-3 and TRBJ2-1; no firm D call. CDR3 length: 13 amino acids. V gave up 4 bases and J gave up 10 bases, with 14 bases separating them. Germline CDR1 is SGHTA and CDR2 is FQGTGA. CDR3 protein: CASSWTSDREQFF. The CDR3 bases are TGTGCCAGCAGCTGGACCTCAGACCGAGAGCAGTTCTTC.

This clonotype was counted many times. The rearrangement joins TRBV12-3 or TRBV12-4 to TRBJ2-5; the D is unclear. Deletions cut 8 bases from V and 2 bases from J, with 15 bases between. The CDR3 is made up of 14 amino acids. The CDR3 loop reads CASRSGRRQETQYF. CDR3 DNA: TGTGCCAGCCGATCCGGACGCCGACAAGAGACCCAGTACTTC.

The chain uses TRBV10-2 and TRBJ2-7, with D tentatively TRBD2 (6 bases). The ends were cut back, 6 bases at V and 5 bases at J, with 14 bases in the middle. Germline V gene data show CDR1 as WSHSY and CDR2 as SAAADI. CDR3 length: 13 residues. CDR3 in amino acids: CASSRGKADEQYF. For the CDR3, the DNA is TGCGCCAGCAGCCGGGGGAAAGCGGACGAGCAGTACTTC.

This clonotype was seen only a few times. The gene calls are TRBV6-5 and TRBJ1-5; 8 bases match TRBD1. V lost 6 bases, J lost 4 bases, and 11 bases stayed unmatched. CDR3 length: 16 residues. The V gene's germline CDR1 is MNHEY and CDR2 SVGAGI. The CDR3 nucleotides read TGTGCCAGCAGCCCCGCCGGACAGGGTAGAAATCAGCCCCAGCATTTT. This sequence encodes CASSPAGQGRNQPQHF.

This clonotype was seen at least ten times. The chain is built from TRBV6-5 and TRBJ2-3, with D possibly being TRBD2 (5 bases). Germline V gene lookup returns CDR1 MNHEY and CDR2 SVGAGI. The length of the CDR3 is 14 residues. Trimming took off 5 bases at V and 1 base at J, with 10 bases between the two ends. CDR3 amino acids: CASSPLRGTDTQYF. CDR3 nucleotide sequence: TGTGCCAGCAGTCCGCTGAGGGGCACAGATACGCAGTATTTT.

At least ten counts were recorded for this clonotype. The chain joins TRBV10-3 to TRBJ2-7; 7 nucleotides align to TRBD1. V gave up 7 bases and J gave up 1 base; unmatched junction bases: 10. Germline V gene lookup returns CDR1 ENHRY and CDR2 SYGVKD. This CDR3 region has 15 residues. CDR3 bases: TGTGCCATCAAAGAAGAGGGGGCGCGATCCTACGAGCAGTACTTC. Its translation is CAIKEEGARSYEQYF.

In this sample, this clonotype turned up many times. The CDR3 DNA reads as TGCGCCAGCAGCCAAGATCTCCTCGTGGGGAGAGCTAACTATGGCTACACCTTC. This sequence encodes CASSQDLLVGRANYGYTF. The chain employs TRBV4-3 and TRBJ1-2; no firm D call. V was cut by 0 bases and J by 0 bases, with 17 bases left in between. This CDR3 region has 18 residues. CDR1 and CDR2 (germline): LGHNA, YSLEER.

This clonotype was observed a few times. The genes are TRBV18 and TRBJ2-1; no firm D call. This CDR3 comprises 12 residues. The V gene's germline CDR1 is KGHSH and CDR2 LQKENI. V lost 2 bases, J lost 7 bases, and 6 bases lay in between. The CDR3 DNA follows: TGTGCCAGCTCACCAGGGTGGAATGAGCAGTTCTTC. It specifies CASSPGWNEQFF.

A few counts support this clonotype. The CDR3 region has the DNA TGTGCCAGCAGCAGGGAGATAGGGGCCTACGAGCAGTACTTC. Residues: CASSREIGAYEQYF. This chain links TRBV11-2 with TRBJ2-7, with D perhaps matching TRBD1 or TRBD2 (5 bases each). CDR1 and CDR2 from the germline V gene are SGHAT and FQNNGV. This CDR3 has 14 residues. V shed 5 bases and J shed 2 bases, with 13 bases lying between them.

This clonotype has at least ten counts. This chain connects TRBV7-2 to TRBJ2-3, with 8 nucleotides matching TRBD2. The germline CDR1 and CDR2 sequences are SGHTA and FQGNSA. This CDR3 has 16 residues. Losses at the gene ends were 1 base for V and 2 bases for J; bases not matched to a gene: 5. CDR3 region: CASSLGAGANTDTQYF. In nucleotides, the CDR3 is TGTGCCAGCAGCTTAGGAGCGGGAGCGAACACAGATACGCAGTATTTT.

The V and J genes are TRBV4-1 and TRBJ1-5; possible D gene TRBD1, 6 bases. In germline, CDR1 is MGHRA, CDR2 YSYEKL. The CDR3 is 17 residues long. V dropped 2 bases and J dropped 3 bases, with 17 bases sitting between them. CDR3 DNA: TGCGCCAGCAGCCAATCCACCCCCGGACAGTACAATCAGCCCCAGCATTTT. Protein product: CASSQSTPGQYNQPQHF.

The chain joins TRBV27 to TRBJ1-6; TRBD1 might be the D (5 bases). Germline-derived CDR1 and CDR2 are MNHEY and SMNVEV (reference sequence). CDR3 length: 16 residues. Between the trimmed V and J ends, which lost 4 bases and 3 bases, there was a span of 13 bases. Written as DNA, the CDR3 is TGTGCCAGCAGTTCTGGGTGGGGCGTCTATAATTCACCCCTCCACTTT. Amino acid sequence: CASSSGWGVYNSPLHF.

This chain uses TRBV25-1 with TRBJ2-7; 10 nucleotides match TRBD2. From germline, CDR1 is MGHDK and CDR2 SYGVNS. With V trimmed by 1 base and J by 0 bases, 0 bases remained unmatched. The CDR3 runs to 15 residues. CDR3 bases: TGTGCCAGCAGTGAATCTAGCGGGAGCTCCTACGAGCAGTACTTC. The encoded protein is CASSESSGSSYEQYF.

This clonotype was seen a handful of times. The chain couples TRBV20-1 to TRBJ1-4; D ambiguous. The CDR3 is made up of 14 amino acids. CDR1 is DFQATT and CDR2 is SNEGSKA in the germline V gene (reference sequence). Trimming shortened V by 6 bases and J by 0 bases, and 11 bases separated the two germline ends. CDR3 nucleotide sequence: TGCAGTGCGGGAAAGGGCTCAACTAATGAAAAACTGTTTTTT. This encodes CSAGKGSTNEKLFF.